This T cell receptor beta chain came from a study of T cells in Graves' hyperthyroidism and ophthalmopathy. Every diagnosis used clinical symptoms, serum thyroxine and TRAb, thyroid ultrasound and orbital computed tomography. It was RNA transcripts that yielded the amplified TCR beta CDR3 regions. The HTBI primer set drove a first-round RT-PCR of the TCR CDR3. From the multiplex PCR reads, TCRdb called clonotypes with MiXCR, one entry per CDR3 protein. The sample comprises roughly 740,000 distinct CDR3 sequences, 16% of which are singletons, and roughly 8% rests with the top ten. The sample holds many counts of this clonotype. The clonotype was recovered from a man aged 18-30 years with Graves' hyperthyroidism. The specimen sequenced was blood.

The CDR3 nucleotides read TGTGCCAGCGTACCCTTAACTAGCGGGAGGCATGTAGAGCAGTACTTC. It translates to CASVPLTSGRHVEQYF. This rearrangement joins TRBV6-1 to TRBJ2-7; 12 bases are a match to TRBD2. The CDR3 totals 16 residues. The V gene end was trimmed by 8 bases and the J gene end by 7 bases; junction bases not matched to a gene: 15. Germline V lookup: CDR1 MNHNS, CDR2 SASEGT.